Here is one T cell receptor beta chain with its context. Its antigen is unidentified. Treatment indicated: about 20 received Ad26.COV2.S at low or high dose, single or two shots; about five received placebo; per-sample allocation not given. Material that was analyzed had been drawn on day 63 after the first vaccine or placebo injection. Within Boston, the person who donated was an adult of 18-55 years. Between the trimmed V and J ends, which lost 5 bases and 2 bases, there was a span of 13 bases. Per the germline V gene, CDR1 is SGHVS and CDR2 is FQNEAQ. This CDR3 is 14 amino acids long. The record originates from a study of Ad26.COV2.S vaccination and SARS-CoV-2 variants. Study-level information: COV1001, an Ad26.COV2.S trial, supplied this vaccine-arm donor. Ad26.COV2.S shots went into the muscle once or twice, 56 days apart. Broader study findings: Responses of T cells in total may have been underestimated by the TCR breadth and depth analyses.

Using immunoSEQ multiplex PCR, the repertoire was profiled, and TCRdb retains in-frame clones only, with some absent. The table includes some 350,000 clones, roughly 88% detected once. The specimen was peripheral blood, collected in a trial of Ad26.COV2.S vaccine versus placebo. This clonotype was obtained from a person aged 18-65 years who received the Ad26.COV2.S COVID-19 vaccine or a placebo. This sequence joins TRBV7-8 and TRBJ2-7; tentatively, D is TRBD1 or TRBD2 (5 bases each). The CDR3 here is CASSPGRFTYEQYF. DNA for the CDR3: TGTGCCAGCAGCCCGGGGCGTTTTACCTACGAGCAGTACTTC.